The 17 T cell receptor beta chains below come from one sample, sequenced in a study of blood T cell repertoires in COVID-19 (dated by TCRdb to about 2020). Libraries were constructed by the immunoSEQ multiplex PCR assay. TCRdb retrieved this table from immuneACCESS and kept in-frame rearrangements only. Not all clones are present; in checked studies, unresolved V genes account for under half, and no reason is known for the remainder. The sample table contains roughly 330,000 clones; only one count was recorded for about 90% of them. The top ten clonotypes cover roughly 6.7% of the sample. Specimen: peripheral blood. Every receptor here comes from a man between 18 and 35 years old who had recovered from COVID-19.

Only a few counts were recorded for this clone. The chain uses TRBV4-1 and TRBJ2-7; 7 bases are shared with TRBD1. Germline lookup yields CDR1 MGHRA and CDR2 YSYEKL. V trimming: 0 bases; J trimming: 3 bases; junction bases outside the gene matches: 5. CDR3 size: 15 residues. The CDR3 is CASSQDKTGIYEQYF. CDR3 DNA: TGCGCCAGCAGCCAAGATAAGACAGGGATCTACGAGCAGTACTTC.

The chain links TRBV6-5 to TRBJ2-7; no definite D call. This CDR3 is 14 amino acids long. V lost 2 bases and J 2 bases, leaving 10 bases between the germline ends. Per germline, CDR1 MNHEY and CDR2 SVGAGI. The CDR3 loop reads CASSYRVFTYEQYF. The CDR3 DNA is TGTGCCAGCAGTTACAGAGTGTTCACCTACGAGCAGTACTTC.

V gene TRBV5-1 combines with J gene TRBJ1-2; 8 bases align to TRBD1. The CDR3 totals 17 residues. Germline CDR1 SGHRS, CDR2 YFSETQ. V dropped 2 bases and J dropped 2; count of bases not matched to a gene: 11. The CDR3 sequence is CASSFRDRKSYNYGYTF. CDR3 DNA sequence: TGCGCCAGCAGCTTCCGGGACAGGAAATCCTACAACTATGGCTACACCTTC. Based on the CDR3 plus reference TRBV5-1 and TRBJ1-2, the full variable domain is KAGVTQTPRYLIKTRGQQVTLSCSPISGHRSVSWYQQTPGQGLQFLFEYFSETQRNKGNFPGRFSGRQFSNSRSEMNVSTLELGDSALYLCASSFRDRKSYNYGYTFGSGTRLTVV.

This sequence joins TRBV7-6 and TRBJ2-7; possible D gene TRBD1, 6 bases. The ends were cut back, 3 bases at V and 4 bases at J, with 10 bases in the middle. Germline lookup yields CDR1 SGHVS and CDR2 FNYEAQ. The CDR3 has 13 residues. The DNA for the CDR3 is TGTGCCAGCAGCTTTAACAGGGAGTACGAGCAGTACTTC. Its protein product is CASSFNREYEQYF.

The J gene is TRBJ2-7, the V gene TRBV28; 10 nucleotides align to TRBD1. Per germline, CDR1 MDHEN and CDR2 SYDVKM. CDR3 length: 15 amino acids. The junction had 7 bases not matched to a gene; V was cut back by 5 bases and J by 3 bases. This chain's CDR3 is CASSPGTGVDYEQYF. In nucleotides, the CDR3 is TGTGCCAGCAGTCCCGGGACAGGGGTTGACTACGAGCAGTACTTC.

The chain links TRBV5-5 to TRBJ2-7; D may be TRBD2 (5 bases). Germline CDR1 SGHKS, CDR2 YYEKEE (reference sequence). The CDR3 is made up of 12 amino acids. Deletions cut 2 bases from V and 3 bases from J, with 6 bases between. The CDR3 DNA sequence: TGTGCCAGCAGCTTTGACTACTACGAGCAGTACTTC. Translated, it gives CASSFDYYEQYF.

The genes are TRBV3-1 (or the pseudogene TRBV3-2) and TRBJ1-5; 10 bases agree with TRBD1. CDR3 length: 18 residues. With V trimmed by 3 bases and J by 5 bases, 13 bases remained unmatched. Germline assignment: CDR1 LGHDT and CDR2 YNNKEL (reference sequence). DNA of the CDR3: TGTGCCAGCAGCCATTCCTGGACAGGGGGTTTGTTGGATCAGCCCCAGCATTTT. Encoded protein: CASSHSWTGGLLDQPQHF.

The chain links TRBV19 to TRBJ1-5; 8 bases align to TRBD1. V dropped 1 base and J dropped 5; count of bases not matched to a gene: 4. CDR3 length: 15 amino acids. Germline-derived CDR1 and CDR2 are LNHDA and SQIVND (reference sequence). CDR3 coding DNA: TGTGCCAGTAGTATAGGGGACAGGCCACATCAGCCCCAGCATTTT. Protein sequence: CASSIGDRPHQPQHF.

The chain combines TRBV10-3 with TRBJ1-1; D is unclear. CDR1 and CDR2 from the germline V gene are ENHRY and SYGVKD. This CDR3 spans 14 amino acids. V was pared by 0 bases and J by 3 bases, with 8 bases between. The chain's CDR3 is CAISESRGYTEAFF. Here the CDR3 DNA reads TGTGCCATCAGTGAGTCAAGAGGATACACTGAAGCTTTCTTT.

V usage is TRBV10-2 and J usage is TRBJ1-1; unclear D gene. In germline, CDR1 is WSHSY, CDR2 SAAADI. V lost 7 bases and J lost 4, with 19 bases in between. The CDR3 is 15 amino acids. The CDR3 sequence is CASTGETAPSTEAFF. In DNA form, the CDR3 reads TGCGCCAGCACCGGGGAGACCGCCCCGAGCACTGAAGCTTTCTTT.

The genes are TRBV9 and TRBJ1-3; the D gene is possibly TRBD1 (6 bases). Germline lookup yields CDR1 SGDLS and CDR2 YYNGEE. The CDR3 runs to 14 residues. Trimming left V 4 bases short and J 0 bases short, with 8 bases between. Here the CDR3 reads CASSWDISGNTIYF. CDR3 DNA: TGTGCCAGCAGCTGGGACATCTCTGGAAACACCATATATTTT.

The chain couples TRBV3-1 (or the pseudogene TRBV3-2) to TRBJ2-2, with TRBD2 matching 9 bases. Germline loops: CDR1 LGHDT, CDR2 YNNKEL (reference sequence). The CDR3 is 18 residues long. V was pared by 3 bases and J by 0 bases, with 8 bases of the junction left unmatched. Here the CDR3 reads CASSQYLAGTTNTGELFF. The CDR3 DNA follows: TGTGCCAGCAGCCAGTATCTAGCGGGAACGACGAACACCGGGGAGCTGTTTTTT.

This rearrangement joins TRBV18 to TRBJ2-5; weak D call: TRBD2 (5 bases). Germline lookup yields CDR1 KGHSH and CDR2 LQKENI. The CDR3 sequence is 13 residues long. Trimming took off 6 bases at V and 2 bases at J, with 10 bases between the two ends. The CDR3 region is CASSPDLQETQYF. DNA for the CDR3: TGTGCCAGCTCGCCGGACTTACAAGAGACCCAGTACTTC.

There are a few counts of this clone. J is TRBJ1-6 and V is TRBV3-1 (or the pseudogene TRBV3-2); D is ambiguous. In germline, CDR1 is LGHDT, CDR2 YNNKEL (reference sequence). Between the trimmed V and J ends, which lost 0 bases and 6 bases, there was a span of 12 bases. The CDR3 is made up of 16 amino acids. The CDR3 reads CASSQDGGFFNSPLHF. Written as DNA, the CDR3 is TGTGCCAGCAGCCAAGACGGAGGTTTTTTTAATTCACCCCTCCACTTT.

V is TRBV24-1 and J is TRBJ2-1; maybe TRBD1 (6 bases). CDR1 and CDR2 from the germline V gene are KGHDR and SFDVKD. The V end lost 7 bases, the J end lost 8 bases, and 11 bases lay between the germline ends. The CDR3 has 12 amino acids. The CDR3 is CATSDRTDEQFF. CDR3 DNA: TGTGCCACCAGCGACAGGACGGATGAGCAGTTCTTC.

The chain uses TRBV7-3 and TRBJ2-7; D uncertain. CDR1 is SGHTA, CDR2 FQGTGA, per germline. The CDR3 has 13 amino acids. V lost 3 bases to trimming and J lost 3 bases, with 9 bases between them. This chain's CDR3 is CASSLGLDYEQYF. DNA of the CDR3: TGTGCCAGCAGCTTGGGCCTGGACTACGAGCAGTACTTC. The complete variable domain, with remaining parts taken from reference TRBV7-3 and TRBJ2-7, reads GAGVSQTPSNKVTEKGKYVELRCDPISGHTALYWYRQSLGQGPEFLIYFQGTGAADDSGLPNDRFFAVRPEGSVSTLKIQRTERGDSAVYLCASSLGLDYEQYFGPGTRLTVT.

The gene calls are TRBV27 and TRBJ2-7; TRBD1 might be the D (6 bases). The V gene lost 5 bases and the J gene lost 2 bases, with 10 bases spanning the gap. CDR3 length: 13 residues. Looked up from germline, CDR1 is MNHEY and CDR2 is SMNVEV (reference sequence). The CDR3 bases are TGTGCCAGCAGTCCCACAGGGACCTACGAGCAGTACTTC. Translation gives CASSPTGTYEQYF.